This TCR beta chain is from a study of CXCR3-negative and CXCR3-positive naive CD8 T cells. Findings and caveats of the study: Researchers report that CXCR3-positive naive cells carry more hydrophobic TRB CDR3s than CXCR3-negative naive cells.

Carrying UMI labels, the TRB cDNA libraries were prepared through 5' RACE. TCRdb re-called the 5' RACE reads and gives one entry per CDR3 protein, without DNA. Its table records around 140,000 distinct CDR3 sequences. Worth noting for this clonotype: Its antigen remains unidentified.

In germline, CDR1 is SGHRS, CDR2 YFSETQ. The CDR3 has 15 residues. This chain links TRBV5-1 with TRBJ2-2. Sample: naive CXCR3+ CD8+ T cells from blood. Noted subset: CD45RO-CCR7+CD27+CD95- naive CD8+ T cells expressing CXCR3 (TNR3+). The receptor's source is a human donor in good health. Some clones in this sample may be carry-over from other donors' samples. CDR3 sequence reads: CASKLGWGNTGELFF. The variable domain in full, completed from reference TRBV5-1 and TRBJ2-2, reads KAGVTQTPRYLIKTRGQQVTLSCSPISGHRSVSWYQQTPGQGLQFLFEYFSETQRNKGNFPGRFSGRQFSNSRSEMNVSTLELGDSALYLCASKLGWGNTGELFFGEGSRLTVL.